This entry lists 15 T cell receptor beta chains sequenced from one sample in a study of neurological immune-mediated disorders. TCRdb processed the 5' RACE reads anew with MiXCR; each CDR3 protein has one entry. The sample includes some 49,000 distinct CDR3 sequences, 9% to 10% of them seen just once. Time point specified: longitudinal time-point 1 (baseline). The specimen was PBMCs. Receptor source: a woman aged 40 to 55 in good health.

Many counts were recorded for this clonotype. V and J are TRBV20-1 and TRBJ1-1, with D perhaps matching TRBD1 (5 bases). This CDR3 is built from 12 residues. Germline values: CDR1 DFQATT, CDR2 SNEGSKA (reference sequence). Trimming left V 6 bases short and J 4 bases short, with 12 bases between. The CDR3 reads CSAGDFGTEAFF. The CDR3 nucleotides are TGCAGTGCAGGGGATTTCGGCACTGAAGCTTTCTTT.

This clonotype was recorded many times. The chain links TRBV13 to TRBJ2-2; maybe TRBD2 (5 bases). The CDR3 contains 17 residues. CDR1 and CDR2 (germline): PRHDT, FYEKMQ (reference sequence). Trimming removed 0 bases from V and 0 bases from J, with 11 bases in between. The CDR3 loop is CASSLGVRLSNTGELFF. Here the CDR3 DNA reads TGTGCCAGCAGCTTAGGCGTCAGACTATCGAACACCGGGGAGCTGTTTTTT.

This clonotype was picked up many times. The chain uses TRBV7-2 and TRBJ2-2; D remains unclear. Germline loops: CDR1 SGHTA, CDR2 FQGNSA. V was shortened by 2 bases and J by 1 base, with 8 bases between the two germline ends. The CDR3 extends over 15 amino acids. DNA for the CDR3: TGTGCCAGCAGCTTATCATCGGGGAACACCGGGGAGCTGTTTTTT. This encodes CASSLSSGNTGELFF. Looking up the rest from reference TRBV7-2 and TRBJ2-2 gives the full variable domain: GAGVSQSPSNKVTEKGKDVELRCDPISGHTALYWYRQSLGQGLEFLIYFQGNSAPDKSGLPSDRFSAERTGGSVSTLTIQRTQQEDSAVYLCASSLSSGNTGELFFGEGSRLTVL.

This clonotype was seen more than once but under ten times. V usage is TRBV7-2 and J usage is TRBJ1-1; D not resolved. The ends were cut back, 5 bases at V and 7 bases at J, with 17 bases in the middle. This CDR3 is 14 amino acids long. CDR1 and CDR2 from the germline V gene are SGHTA and FQGNSA. This CDR3 reads CASSQVRFRGEAFF. The CDR3 bases are TGTGCCAGCAGCCAAGTAAGGTTCCGGGGTGAAGCTTTCTTT.

This clonotype was counted ten times or more. The rearrangement uses TRBV6-2 or TRBV6-3 and TRBJ1-5; D uncertain. Per germline, CDR1 MNHEY and CDR2 SVGEGT. The V end lost 2 bases, the J end lost 4 bases, and 6 bases lay between the germline ends. The CDR3 consists of 13 residues. The CDR3 sequence: CASSYKGNQPQHF. The CDR3 nucleotides are TGTGCCAGCAGTTACAAAGGGAATCAGCCCCAGCATTTT.

This clonotype was observed at least ten times. The V gene is TRBV9, the J gene TRBJ2-1; D is undetermined. Trimming removed 0 bases at V and 10 bases at J, with 14 bases between. This CDR3 spans 14 amino acids. Looked up from germline, CDR1 is SGDLS and CDR2 is YYNGEE. The CDR3, as DNA: TGTGCCAGCAGCGTAGCGAGAGAACCCAGAGAGCAGTTCTTC. Encoded protein: CASSVAREPREQFF.

This clonotype was recorded many times. This sequence joins TRBV5-1 and TRBJ1-1, with D tentatively TRBD1 (5 bases). The CDR3 contains 15 residues. CDR1 is SGHRS, CDR2 YFSETQ, per germline. V was pared by 0 bases and J by 6 bases, with 15 bases between. In nucleotides, the CDR3 is TGCGCCAGCAGCTTGGAGGCCAGGGCTAATGCTGAAGCTTTCTTT. It codes for CASSLEARANAEAFF.

This clonotype has a count of ten or more. V and J are TRBV4-1 and TRBJ2-1; possibly TRBD2 for D (5 bases). Deletions cut 1 base from V and 2 bases from J, with 15 bases between. Germline V gene sequence: CDR1 MGHRA, CDR2 YSYEKL. There are 17 residues in the CDR3. The CDR3 sequence: CASSQAGLGPPYNEQFF. CDR3 bases: TGCGCCAGCAGCCAAGCGGGGTTGGGTCCCCCCTACAATGAGCAGTTCTTC.

In its sample, this clonotype was seen many times. The CDR3 nucleotides are TGTGCCAGCTCACTCGGAGCAGGGTTTGGTGGCTACACCTTC. Translation: CASSLGAGFGGYTF. This chain links TRBV18 with TRBJ1-2, with a weak D call TRBD1 (5 bases). The V end was cut by 4 bases, the J end by 7 bases, with 16 bases between. CDR1 KGHSH and CDR2 LQKENI come from the germline V gene. The CDR3 spans 14 residues.

Many counts were recorded for this clonotype. The chain links TRBV7-2 to TRBJ1-2; D is unresolved. From germline, CDR1 is SGHTA and CDR2 FQGNSA. V lost 2 bases to trimming and J lost 3 bases, with 7 bases between them. The CDR3 extends over 13 amino acids. The CDR3: CASSLTGDYGYTF. The CDR3 DNA reads TGTGCCAGCAGCTTAACCGGCGACTATGGCTACACCTTC.

This clonotype was detected ten times or more. The V gene is TRBV12-3 or TRBV12-4, the J gene TRBJ2-3, with D unresolved. Trimming cost V 3 bases and J 5 bases, with 12 bases left between them. The CDR3 is 14 amino acids. CDR3: CASSFLGSEDTQYF. DNA of the CDR3: TGTGCCAGCAGTTTTTTAGGATCGGAAGATACGCAGTATTTT.

This rearrangement joins TRBV5-1 to TRBJ1-1; no clear D. The CDR3 loop spans 13 amino acids. V lost 3 bases and J lost 0, with 6 bases in between. Germline assignment: CDR1 SGHRS and CDR2 YFSETQ. CDR3 in DNA: TGCGCCAGCAGCTCCAATTTGAACACTGAAGCTTTCTTT. Protein product: CASSSNLNTEAFF.

This chain joins TRBV7-2 and TRBJ2-7; no clear D gene. This CDR3 has 13 amino acids. Per germline, CDR1 SGHTA and CDR2 FQGNSA. V lost 3 bases, J lost 5 bases, and 11 bases lay in between. The CDR3: CASSLSPMNEQYF. The CDR3 DNA reads as TGTGCCAGCAGCTTGTCCCCCATGAACGAGCAGTACTTC.

This clonotype was seen at least ten times. V is TRBV6-6 and J is TRBJ2-7; D uncertain. From germline, CDR1 is MNHNY and CDR2 SVGAGI (reference sequence). The V end lost 4 bases, the J end lost 2 bases, and 15 bases lay between the germline ends. The length of the CDR3 is 15 residues. The CDR3 coding sequence is TGTGCCAGCAGTTTGCCAAGGGCTCCCACCTACGAGCAGTACTTC. Protein sequence: CASSLPRAPTYEQYF.

At least ten counts were recorded for this clonotype. V gene TRBV29-1 combines with J gene TRBJ2-1, with TRBD1 matching over 9 bases. The germline V gene encodes CDR1 SQVTM and CDR2 ANQGSEA. The ends lost 7 bases at V and 4 bases at J; junction bases unmatched: 8. This CDR3 spans 14 amino acids. CDR3: CSGGSGTGYNEQFF. The CDR3, as DNA: TGCAGCGGTGGGTCCGGGACAGGGTACAATGAGCAGTTCTTC.